This TCR beta chain was profiled in a study of blood T cell repertoires in COVID-19. Sequencing used immunoSEQ multiplex PCR; TCRdb keeps in-frame clones, though not all of them. Among fewer than 350,000 clones listed, 85% were seen once. This clone appeared once. CDR3 length: 14 amino acids. Per germline, CDR1 SGHDT and CDR2 YYEEEE. Trimming removed 4 bases from V and 7 bases from J; junction bases left unmatched: 5. All enrollees were about 18 to 89 years old and from 24 US areas. J is TRBJ1-6 and V is TRBV5-6; 7 bases are shared with TRBD1. The clonotype was recovered from a woman in her forties or fifties who had recovered from COVID-19. Sample: PBMCs or T cells enriched from blood (not recorded which). The CDR3 loop is CASSPQGWNSPLHF. In nucleotides, the CDR3 is TGTGCCAGCAGCCCACAGGGGTGGAATTCACCCCTCCACTTT.